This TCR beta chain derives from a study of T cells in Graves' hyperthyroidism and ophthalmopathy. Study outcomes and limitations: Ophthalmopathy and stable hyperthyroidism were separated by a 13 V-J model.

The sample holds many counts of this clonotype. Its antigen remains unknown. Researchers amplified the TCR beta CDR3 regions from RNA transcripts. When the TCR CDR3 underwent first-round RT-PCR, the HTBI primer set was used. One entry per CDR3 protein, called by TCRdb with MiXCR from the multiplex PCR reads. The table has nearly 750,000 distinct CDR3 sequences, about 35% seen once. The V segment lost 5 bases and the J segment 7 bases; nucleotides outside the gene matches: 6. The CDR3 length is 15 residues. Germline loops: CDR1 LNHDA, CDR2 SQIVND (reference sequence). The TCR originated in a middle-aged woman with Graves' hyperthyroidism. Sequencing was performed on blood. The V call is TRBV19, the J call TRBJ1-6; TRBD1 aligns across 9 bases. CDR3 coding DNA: TGTGCCAGTAGTCCCTCACAGGGGGCGAATTCACCCCTCCACTTT. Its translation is CASSPSQGANSPLHF.